This T cell receptor beta chain was sequenced during a study of blood T cell repertoires in COVID-19. Study overall: The study drew acute and convalescent COVID-19 samples from the United States, Italy and Spain. The analysed material was cDNA or gDNA that came from T cells, B-cell-depleted T cells, or PBMCs.

Notes on this clone: The sample has other DNA sequences that encode this CDR3 too.

V lost 5 bases, J lost 5 bases, and 3 bases stayed unmatched. CDR1 and CDR2 from the germline V gene are MNHEY and SMNVEV (reference sequence). This CDR3 contains 13 residues. How the authors handled the data: Scientists estimated how many nucleated cells there were by amplifying reference gene primers. Sequencing used immunoSEQ multiplex PCR; TCRdb keeps in-frame clones, though not all of them. The V and J calls and clone size come from that table; D and trimming were worked out from the DNA. Of approximately 290,000 clones listed, 65% to 85% are singletons. Seattle cases were enrolled at active infection and followed longitudinally.

The sample taken for sequencing was peripheral blood. The genes are TRBV27 and TRBJ1-1; 9 bases are a match to TRBD1. The TCR originated in a person aged 65 to 79 with COVID-19, enrolled during active disease. For the CDR3, the DNA is TGTGCCAGCAGTACAGGGGGCCGGACTGAAGCTTTCTTT. Amino acid sequence: CASSTGGRTEAFF.